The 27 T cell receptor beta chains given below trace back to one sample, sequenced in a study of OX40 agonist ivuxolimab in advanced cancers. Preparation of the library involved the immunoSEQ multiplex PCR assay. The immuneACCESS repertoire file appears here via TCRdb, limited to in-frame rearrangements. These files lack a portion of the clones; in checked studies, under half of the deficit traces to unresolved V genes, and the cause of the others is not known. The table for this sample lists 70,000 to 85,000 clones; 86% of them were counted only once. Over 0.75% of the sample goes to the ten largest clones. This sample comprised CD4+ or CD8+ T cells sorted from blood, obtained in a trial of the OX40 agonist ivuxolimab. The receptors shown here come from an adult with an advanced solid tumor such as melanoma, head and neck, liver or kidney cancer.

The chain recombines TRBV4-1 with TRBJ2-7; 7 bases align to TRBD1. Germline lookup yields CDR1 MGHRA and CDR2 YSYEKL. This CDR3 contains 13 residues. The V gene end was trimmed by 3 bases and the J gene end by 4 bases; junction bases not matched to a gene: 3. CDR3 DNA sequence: TGCGCCAGCAGCCACTCGACAGGGTACGAGCAGTACTTC. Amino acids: CASSHSTGYEQYF.

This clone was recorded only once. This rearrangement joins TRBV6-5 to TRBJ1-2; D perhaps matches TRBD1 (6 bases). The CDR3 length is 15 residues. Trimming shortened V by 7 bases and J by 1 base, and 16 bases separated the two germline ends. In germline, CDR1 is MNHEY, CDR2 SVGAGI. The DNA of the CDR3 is TGTGCCAGCAAAGGGACAAGATCTATTAACTATGGCTACACCTTC. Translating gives CASKGTRSINYGYTF.

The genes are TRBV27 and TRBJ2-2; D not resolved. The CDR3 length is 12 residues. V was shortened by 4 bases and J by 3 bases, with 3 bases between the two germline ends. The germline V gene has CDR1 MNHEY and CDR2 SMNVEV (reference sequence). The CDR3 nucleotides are TGTGCCAGCAGTTCCCACACCGGGGAGCTGTTTTTT. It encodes CASSSHTGELFF.

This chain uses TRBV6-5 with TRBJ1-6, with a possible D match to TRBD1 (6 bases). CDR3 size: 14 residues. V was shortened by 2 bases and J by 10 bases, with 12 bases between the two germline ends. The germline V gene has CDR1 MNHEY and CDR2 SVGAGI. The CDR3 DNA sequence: TGTGCCAGCAGTTACAGGGGGGTTGGATCACCCCTCCACTTT. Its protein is CASSYRGVGSPLHF.

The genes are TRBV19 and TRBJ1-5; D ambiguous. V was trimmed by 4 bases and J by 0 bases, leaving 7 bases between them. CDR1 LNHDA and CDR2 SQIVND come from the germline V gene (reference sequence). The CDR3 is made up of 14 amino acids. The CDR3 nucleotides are TGTGCCAGTAGTAGTTCCCATAGCAATCAGCCCCAGCATTTT. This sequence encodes CASSSSHSNQPQHF.

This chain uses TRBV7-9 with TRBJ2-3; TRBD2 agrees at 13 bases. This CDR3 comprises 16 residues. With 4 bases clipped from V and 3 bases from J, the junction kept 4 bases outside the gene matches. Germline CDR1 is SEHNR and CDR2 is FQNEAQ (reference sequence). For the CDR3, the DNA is TGTGCCAGCAGCTCCCGGACTAGCGGGAGAACAGATACGCAGTATTTT. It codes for CASSSRTSGRTDTQYF. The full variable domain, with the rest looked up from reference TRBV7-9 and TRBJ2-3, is DTGVSQNPRHKITKRGQNVTFRCDPISEHNRLYWYRQTLGQGPEFLTYFQNEAQLEKSRLLSDRFSAERPKGSFSTLEIQRTEQGDSAMYLCASSSRTSGRTDTQYFGPGTRLTVL.

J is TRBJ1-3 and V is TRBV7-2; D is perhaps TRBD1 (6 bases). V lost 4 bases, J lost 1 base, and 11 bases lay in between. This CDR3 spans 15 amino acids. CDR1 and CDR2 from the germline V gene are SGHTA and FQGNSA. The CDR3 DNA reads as TGTGCCAGCAGCTCCAAGGGGGGTTCTGGAAACACCATATATTTT. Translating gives CASSSKGGSGNTIYF.

This CDR3 is CASSLAPASGSTDTQYF. CDR3 coding DNA: TGTGCCAGCAGCTTGGCCCCTGCTAGCGGTAGCACAGATACGCAGTATTTT. The V gene is TRBV5-5, the J gene TRBJ2-3; 7 nucleotides agree with TRBD2. CDR3 length equals 17 residues. Germline CDR1 SGHKS, CDR2 YYEKEE (reference sequence). The V gene end was trimmed by 0 bases and the J gene end by 0 bases; junction bases not matched to a gene: 7.

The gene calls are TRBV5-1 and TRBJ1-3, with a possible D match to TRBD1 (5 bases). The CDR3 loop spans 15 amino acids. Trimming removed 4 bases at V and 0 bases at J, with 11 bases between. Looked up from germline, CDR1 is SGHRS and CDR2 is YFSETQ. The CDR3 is CASSEGSLSGNTIYF. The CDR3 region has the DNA TGCGCCAGCAGCGAGGGGTCTCTCTCTGGAAACACCATATATTTT.

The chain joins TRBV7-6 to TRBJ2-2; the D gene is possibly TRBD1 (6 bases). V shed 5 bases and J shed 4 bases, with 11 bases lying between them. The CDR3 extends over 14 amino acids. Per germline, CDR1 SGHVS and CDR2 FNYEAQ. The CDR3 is CASSIGQITGELFF. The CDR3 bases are TGTGCCAGCAGCATCGGACAGATCACCGGGGAGCTGTTTTTT.

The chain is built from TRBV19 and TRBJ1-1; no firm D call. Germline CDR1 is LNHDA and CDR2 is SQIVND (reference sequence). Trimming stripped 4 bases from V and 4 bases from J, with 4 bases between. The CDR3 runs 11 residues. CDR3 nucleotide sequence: TGTGCCAGTAGTACCCCCACTGAAGCTTTCTTT. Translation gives CASSTPTEAFF. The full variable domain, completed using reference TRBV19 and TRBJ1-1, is DGGITQSPKYLFRKEGQNVTLSCEQNLNHDAMYWYRQDPGQGLRLIYYSQIVNDFQKGDIAEGYSVSREKKESFPLTVTSAQKNPTAFYLCASSTPTEAFFGQGTRLTVV.

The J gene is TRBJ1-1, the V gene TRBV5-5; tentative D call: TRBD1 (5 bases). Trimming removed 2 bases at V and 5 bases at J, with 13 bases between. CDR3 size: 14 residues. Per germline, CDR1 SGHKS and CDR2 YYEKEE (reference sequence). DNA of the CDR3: TGTGCCAGCAGCTTCTGGCAGGGTGATACTGAAGCTTTCTTT. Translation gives CASSFWQGDTEAFF.

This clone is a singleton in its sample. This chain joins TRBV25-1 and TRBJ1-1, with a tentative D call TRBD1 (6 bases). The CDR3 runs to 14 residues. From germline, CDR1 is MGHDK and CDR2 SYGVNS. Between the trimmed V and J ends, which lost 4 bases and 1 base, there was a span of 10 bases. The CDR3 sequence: CASSGETGNTEAFF. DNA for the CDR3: TGTGCCAGCAGTGGGGAGACAGGGAACACTGAAGCTTTCTTT.

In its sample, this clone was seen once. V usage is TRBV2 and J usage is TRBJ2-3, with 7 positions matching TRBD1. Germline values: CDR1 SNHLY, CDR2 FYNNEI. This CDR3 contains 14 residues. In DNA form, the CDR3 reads TGTTCCTTCGCGAGAGGGCAGGGGGCAGATACGCAGTATTTT. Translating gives CSFARGQGADTQYF.

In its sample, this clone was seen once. The CDR3 nucleotides are TGTGCCAGCAGTTCCCAGGCGGGACAGGCCCTCTATGGCTACACCTTC. This sequence encodes CASSSQAGQALYGYTF. The chain joins TRBV28 to TRBJ1-2; TRBD1 matches 8 bases. Germline CDR1 MDHEN, CDR2 SYDVKM. The CDR3 runs to 16 residues. Unmatched junction bases numbered 11, after V lost 4 bases and J lost 4 bases.

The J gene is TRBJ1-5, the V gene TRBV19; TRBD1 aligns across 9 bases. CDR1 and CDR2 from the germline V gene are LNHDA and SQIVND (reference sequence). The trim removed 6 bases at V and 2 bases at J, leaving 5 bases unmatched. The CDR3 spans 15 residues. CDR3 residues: CASRNRGLGNQPQHF. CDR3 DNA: TGTGCCAGTAGAAACAGGGGGCTCGGCAATCAGCCCCAGCATTTT.

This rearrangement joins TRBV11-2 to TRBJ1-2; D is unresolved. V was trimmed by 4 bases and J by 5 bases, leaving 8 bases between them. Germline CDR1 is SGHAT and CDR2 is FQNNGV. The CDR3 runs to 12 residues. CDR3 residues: CASSYLGYGYTF. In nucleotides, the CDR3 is TGTGCCAGCAGCTACCTAGGGTATGGCTACACCTTC. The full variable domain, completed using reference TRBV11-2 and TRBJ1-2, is EAGVAQSPRYKIIEKRQSVAFWCNPISGHATLYWYQQILGQGPKLLIQFQNNGVVDDSQLPKDRFSAERLKGVDSTLKIQPAKLEDSAVYLCASSYLGYGYTFGSGTRLTVV.

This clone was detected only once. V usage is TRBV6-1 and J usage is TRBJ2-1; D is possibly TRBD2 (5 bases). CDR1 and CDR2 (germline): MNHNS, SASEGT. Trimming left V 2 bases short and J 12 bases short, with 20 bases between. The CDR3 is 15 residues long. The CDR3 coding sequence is TGTGCCAGCAGTGAAAGAGCGGCATCCCCGCTTGGGCAGTTCTTC. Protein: CASSERAASPLGQFF.

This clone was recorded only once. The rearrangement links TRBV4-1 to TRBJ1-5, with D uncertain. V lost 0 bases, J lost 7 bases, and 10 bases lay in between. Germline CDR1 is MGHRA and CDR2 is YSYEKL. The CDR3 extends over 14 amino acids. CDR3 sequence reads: CASSQDRGTQPQHF. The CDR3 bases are TGCGCCAGCAGCCAAGATCGGGGTACCCAGCCCCAGCATTTT.

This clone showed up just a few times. The CDR3 bases are TGCGCCAGCAGCTCCACAGGAATACAAAACACTGAAGCTTTCTTT. This gives the protein CASSSTGIQNTEAFF. J is TRBJ1-1 and V is TRBV5-1; tentatively, D is TRBD1 (5 bases). Trimming removed 3 bases from V and 2 bases from J, with 14 bases in between. CDR1 and CDR2 (germline): SGHRS, YFSETQ. The CDR3 consists of 15 residues.

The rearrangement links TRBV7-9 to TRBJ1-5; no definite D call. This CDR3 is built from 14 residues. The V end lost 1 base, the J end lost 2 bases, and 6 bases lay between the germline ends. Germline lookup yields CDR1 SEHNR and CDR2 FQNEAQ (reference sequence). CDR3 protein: CASSLVGGNQPQHF. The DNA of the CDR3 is TGTGCCAGCAGCTTAGTTGGGGGCAATCAGCCCCAGCATTTT.

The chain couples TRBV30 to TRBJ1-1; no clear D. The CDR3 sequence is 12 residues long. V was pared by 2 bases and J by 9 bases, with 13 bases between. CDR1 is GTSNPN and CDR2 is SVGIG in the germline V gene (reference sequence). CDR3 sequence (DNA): TGTGCCTGGAGTAGGGCCGAGAACAAAGCTTTCTTT. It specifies CAWSRAENKAFF.

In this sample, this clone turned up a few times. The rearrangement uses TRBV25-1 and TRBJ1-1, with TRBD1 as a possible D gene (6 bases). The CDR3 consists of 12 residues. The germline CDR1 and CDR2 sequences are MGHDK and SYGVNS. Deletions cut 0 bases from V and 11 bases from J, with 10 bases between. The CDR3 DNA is TGTGCCAGCAGTGAATATGGGACACGGGCTTTCTTT. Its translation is CASSEYGTRAFF.

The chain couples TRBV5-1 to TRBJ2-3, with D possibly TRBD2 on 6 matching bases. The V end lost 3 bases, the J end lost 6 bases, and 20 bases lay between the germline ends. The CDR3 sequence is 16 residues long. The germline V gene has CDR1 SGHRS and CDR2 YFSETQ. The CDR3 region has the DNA TGCGCCAGCAGCTGGGGCATGGGCGGCCGGGGGGATACGCAGTATTTT. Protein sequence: CASSWGMGGRGDTQYF.

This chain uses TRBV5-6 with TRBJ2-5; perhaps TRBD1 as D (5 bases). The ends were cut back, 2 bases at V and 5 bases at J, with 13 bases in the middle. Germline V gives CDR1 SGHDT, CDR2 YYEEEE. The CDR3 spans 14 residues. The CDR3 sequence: CASSFNTGGETQYF. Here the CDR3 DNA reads TGTGCCAGCAGCTTCAATACAGGCGGCGAGACCCAGTACTTC.

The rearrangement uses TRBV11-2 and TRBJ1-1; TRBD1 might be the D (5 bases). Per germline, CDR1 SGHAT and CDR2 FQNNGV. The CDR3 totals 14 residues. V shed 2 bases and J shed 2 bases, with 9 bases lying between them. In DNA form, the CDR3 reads TGTGCCAGCAGCTTATCAGGGACCAACACTGAAGCTTTCTTT. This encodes CASSLSGTNTEAFF.

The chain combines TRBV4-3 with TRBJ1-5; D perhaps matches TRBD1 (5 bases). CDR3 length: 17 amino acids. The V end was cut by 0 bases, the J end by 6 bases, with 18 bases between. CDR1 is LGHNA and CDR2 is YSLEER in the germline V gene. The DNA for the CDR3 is TGCGCCAGCAGCCAAGATTTCCGTCCGTCCGGGGGTCAGCCCCAGCATTTT. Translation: CASSQDFRPSGGQPQHF.